Each of the 8 T cell receptor beta chains below was sequenced from the same sample in a study of OX40 agonist ivuxolimab in advanced cancers. Method: immunoSEQ multiplex PCR; TCRdb's copy keeps in-frame clones and lacks some. The table includes tens of thousands of clones, more than 75% detected once. This material consisted of CD4+ or CD8+ T cells sorted from blood, taken in a trial of the OX40 agonist ivuxolimab. The source is an adult with an advanced solid tumor such as melanoma, head and neck, liver or kidney cancer.

This chain uses TRBV7-9 with TRBJ1-1, with no clear D. CDR1 and CDR2 (germline): SEHNR, FQNEAQ (reference sequence). The CDR3 runs 14 residues. V shed 5 bases and J shed 1 base, with 11 bases lying between them. CDR3 sequence: CASSIITGNTEAFF. CDR3 nucleotide sequence: TGTGCCAGCAGCATTATTACGGGGAACACTGAAGCTTTCTTT.

This clone was seen once. The J gene is TRBJ1-1, the V gene TRBV5-6, with a possible D match to TRBD1 (5 bases). Germline CDR1 and CDR2: SGHDT and YYEEEE. V was clipped by 4 bases and J by 3 bases, with 13 bases between them. The CDR3 length is 14 residues. For the CDR3, the DNA is TGTGCCAGCAGCCGAGATGGGGGGGACACTGAAGCTTTCTTT. Translating it yields CASSRDGGDTEAFF.

V is TRBV10-3 and J is TRBJ1-2; D gene uncertain. The CDR3 is made up of 14 amino acids. Germline V gene data show CDR1 as ENHRY and CDR2 as SYGVKD. Trimming stripped 2 bases from V and 2 bases from J, with 9 bases between. The DNA for the CDR3 is TGTGCCATCAGTGAGAACAGCCCCAACTATGGCTACACCTTC. This gives the protein CAISENSPNYGYTF.

The chain recombines TRBV2 with TRBJ2-6, with D possibly being TRBD1 (5 bases). V lost 7 bases and J 1 base, leaving 11 bases between the germline ends. Per the germline V gene, CDR1 is SNHLY and CDR2 is FYNNEI. The CDR3 is made up of 15 amino acids. The CDR3 nucleotides read TGTGCCAGCACAGGGTGGGGATCTGGGGCCAACGTCCTGACTTTC. Translated, it gives CASTGWGSGANVLTF. Combining the CDR3 with reference TRBV2 and TRBJ2-6 gives the whole variable domain EPEVTQTPSHQVTQMGQEVILRCVPISNHLYFYWYRQILGQKVEFLVSFYNNEISEKSEIFDDQFSVERPDGSNFTLKIRSTKLEDSAMYFCASTGWGSGANVLTFGAGSRLTVL.

V gene TRBV18 combines with J gene TRBJ2-7; TRBD2 aligns across 11 bases. Germline V CDR1 and CDR2: KGHSH, LQKENI. Losses at the gene ends were 3 bases for V and 4 bases for J; bases not matched to a gene: 2. This CDR3 has 14 residues. CDR3 DNA sequence: TGTGCCAGCTCACCGGCTAGCGGGGGGTACGAGCAGTACGTC. The encoded protein is CASSPASGGYEQYV.

The rearrangement links TRBV11-1 to TRBJ2-3; perhaps D is TRBD1 or TRBD2 (6 bases each). Per germline, CDR1 SGHAT and CDR2 FQDESV (reference sequence). The CDR3 spans 14 residues. Trimming left V 2 bases short and J 6 bases short, with 12 bases between. The CDR3 bases are TGTGCCAGCAGCTTAACTTCGGGGGCGGATACGCAGTATTTT. This gives the protein CASSLTSGADTQYF.

The chain combines TRBV7-2 with TRBJ1-4; D is ambiguous. CDR1 SGHTA and CDR2 FQGNSA come from the germline V gene. Trimming pared 1 base from V and 6 bases from J, leaving 6 bases between. This CDR3 comprises 13 residues. The CDR3 region is CASSLEPHEKLFF. The DNA for the CDR3 is TGTGCCAGCAGCTTAGAGCCCCATGAAAAACTGTTTTTT.

This sequence joins TRBV7-6 and TRBJ1-4; D unclear. Trimming took off 3 bases at V and 0 bases at J, with 5 bases between the two ends. CDR1 SGHVS and CDR2 FNYEAQ come from the germline V gene. CDR3 length equals 14 residues. DNA of the CDR3: TGTGCCAGCAGCTTGACTGCAACTAATGAAAAACTGTTTTTT. As protein: CASSLTATNEKLFF.